One sample yielded the 19 T cell receptor beta chains listed below, sequenced in a study of T cell responses to AZD1222 COVID-19 vaccine. The method was immunoSEQ multiplex PCR; TCRdb's version includes in-frame clones alone and lacks a portion of them. This table has approximately 92,000 clones, approximately 91% appearing once. The sample was peripheral blood, taken on day 0 of AZD1222 vaccination. All receptors derive from an adult in good health.

The chain couples TRBV10-3 to TRBJ1-5; D perhaps matches TRBD1 (5 bases). The V end lost 7 bases, the J end lost 10 bases, and 14 bases lay between the germline ends. The CDR3 is 12 residues long. The germline V gene encodes CDR1 ENHRY and CDR2 SYGVKD. The CDR3 region has the DNA TGTGCCATCAACTCAGGGTCGGGTCCCCAGCATTTT. Amino acids: CAINSGSGPQHF.

The sample holds one count of this clone. The chain carries TRBV5-1 and TRBJ2-5; 8 nucleotides match TRBD2. V was clipped by 6 bases and J by 6 bases; unmatched bases: 13. CDR1 and CDR2 from the germline V gene are SGHRS and YFSETQ. This CDR3 is 15 amino acids long. The CDR3 coding sequence is TGCGCCAGCACCCCCCGGGGGGGGGCTTTAAAGACCCAGTACTTC. Its protein is CASTPRGGALKTQYF.

This clone was seen a handful of times. CDR3 in amino acids: CASTPSRGPYNEQFF. CDR3 in DNA: TGTGCCAGCACCCCCAGTAGGGGGCCGTACAATGAGCAGTTCTTC. The V gene is TRBV4-2, the J gene TRBJ2-1; 7 bases align to TRBD1. Germline V gives CDR1 LGHNA, CDR2 YNFKEQ. Trimming removed 7 bases from V and 4 bases from J; junction bases left unmatched: 10. The CDR3 consists of 15 residues.

The CDR3 bases are TGTGCCAGCAGCTTAGAAGGAGCAAGGGCCTACGAGCAGTACTTC. This translates into CASSLEGARAYEQYF. This sequence joins TRBV7-9 and TRBJ2-7, with D unresolved. Germline CDR1 reads SEHNR; CDR2 reads FQNEAQ (reference sequence). There are 15 residues in the CDR3. V lost 1 base and J 2 bases, leaving 12 bases between the germline ends.

J is TRBJ1-2 and V is TRBV7-9; TRBD1 might be the D (6 bases). The germline V gene has CDR1 SEHNR and CDR2 FQNEAQ (reference sequence). The CDR3 runs 14 residues. V lost 5 bases and J lost 6, with 16 bases in between. CDR3 residues: CASSPQQGSHGYTF. In DNA, the CDR3 is TGTGCCAGCAGCCCTCAACAGGGATCTCATGGCTACACCTTC.

The chain joins TRBV25-1 to TRBJ2-5; no clear D. The CDR3 runs 13 residues. Between the trimmed V and J ends, which lost 0 bases and 4 bases, there was a span of 6 bases. Looked up from germline, CDR1 is MGHDK and CDR2 is SYGVNS. CDR3 DNA: TGTGCCAGCAGTGAATATCAAGGAGAGACCCAGTACTTC. Translated, it gives CASSEYQGETQYF.

The chain uses TRBV29-1 and TRBJ1-2; 9 positions match TRBD1. CDR3 length: 13 residues. Germline assignment: CDR1 SQVTM and CDR2 ANQGSEA. The V segment lost 6 bases and the J segment 8 bases; nucleotides outside the gene matches: 10. DNA for the CDR3: TGCAGCGTCCCGCCCTGGGACAGGGCGGGCTACACCTTC. Translated, it gives CSVPPWDRAGYTF.

This clone occurred once. The rearrangement joins TRBV2 to TRBJ1-3, with D possibly being TRBD1 (5 bases). The V gene's germline CDR1 is SNHLY and CDR2 FYNNEI. V lost 7 bases and J 1 base, leaving 8 bases between the germline ends. CDR3 size: 13 residues. For the CDR3, the DNA is TGTGCCAGCACCCAGGGTTCTGGAAACACCATATATTTT. Translated: CASTQGSGNTIYF.

V is TRBV9 and J is TRBJ1-5; 9 bases agree with TRBD1. This CDR3 is built from 19 residues. Germline V CDR1 and CDR2: SGDLS, YYNGEE. V dropped 2 bases and J dropped 2; count of bases not matched to a gene: 14. CDR3 bases: TGTGCCAGCAGCGTTTCCGGGACAGGGCCGAAGCGGCGCAATCAGCCCCAGCATTTT. Its protein product is CASSVSGTGPKRRNQPQHF.

The chain carries TRBV28 and TRBJ2-2, with TRBD2 identical over 10 bases. This CDR3 contains 16 residues. V was pared by 5 bases and J by 1 base, with 4 bases of the junction left unmatched. Germline V lookup: CDR1 MDHEN, CDR2 SYDVKM. The CDR3 DNA reads as TGTGCCAGCAGTCCCCGGACTAGCGGGAACACCGGGGAGCTGTTTTTT. It specifies CASSPRTSGNTGELFF.

This clone occurred once. V and J are TRBV7-2 and TRBJ1-6; 8 positions match TRBD1. This CDR3 is built from 16 residues. Germline V lookup: CDR1 SGHTA, CDR2 FQGNSA. Trimming at V came to 6 bases and at J to 0 bases, leaving 4 bases not matched to a gene. The CDR3 coding sequence is TGTGCCAGCAGGGGACAGGTCAACTCCTATAATTCACCCCTCCACTTT. Translating it yields CASRGQVNSYNSPLHF.

This chain joins TRBV27 and TRBJ2-2; a possible D gene is TRBD2 (6 bases). Trimming stripped 3 bases from V and 0 bases from J, with 20 bases between. Looked up from germline, CDR1 is MNHEY and CDR2 is SMNVEV (reference sequence). CDR3 length: 19 residues. Written as DNA, the CDR3 is TGTGCCAGCAGTTTCGACTCCCCGGTCGGGACTTCGAACACCGGGGAGCTGTTTTTT. This encodes CASSFDSPVGTSNTGELFF.

This CDR3 is CASSGEGLGSPLHF. The CDR3 region has the DNA TGTGCCAGCAGTGGGGAGGGTTTAGGTTCACCCCTCCACTTT. The rearrangement uses TRBV2 and TRBJ1-6; the D is unclear. Looked up from germline, CDR1 is SNHLY and CDR2 is FYNNEI. The CDR3 consists of 14 residues. With 4 bases removed from V and 9 bases from J, the gap between germline ends came to 13 bases.

This chain uses TRBV21-1 with TRBJ1-1. TRBV21-1 is flagged as a pseudogene. This CDR3 contains 16 residues. In DNA form, the CDR3 reads TGTGCCAGCAGCAGGTCCCCGGGACCCAAAAACACTGAAGCTTTCTTT. Encoded protein: CASSRSPGPKNTEAFF.

This chain joins TRBV5-4 and TRBJ2-3; no clear D gene. The CDR3 has 13 residues. Germline V gives CDR1 SGHNT, CDR2 YYREEE (reference sequence). Trimming took off 1 base at V and 7 bases at J, with 10 bases between the two ends. For the CDR3, the DNA is TGTGCCAGCAGCTTGAATACCGGTAATACGCAGTATTTT. Encoded protein: CASSLNTGNTQYF.

This clone occurred once. J is TRBJ1-6 and V is TRBV18; TRBD1 aligns across 10 bases. Germline CDR1 is KGHSH and CDR2 is LQKENI. The CDR3 has 17 amino acids. The V and J ends lost 6 bases and 14 bases, in that order; junction bases with no gene match: 19. CDR3 protein: CASSPQRQGAGKETLHF. The CDR3 bases are TGTGCCAGCTCTCCTCAGCGACAGGGGGCCGGGAAGGAGACCCTCCACTTT.

The chain uses TRBV13 and TRBJ2-3; D gene uncertain. Germline CDR1 reads PRHDT; CDR2 reads FYEKMQ (reference sequence). V lost 5 bases to trimming and J lost 7 bases, with 16 bases between them. The CDR3 sequence is 14 residues long. CDR3 nucleotides: TGTGCCAGCAGCACCCGGGCCCAGCGAAATACGCAGTATTTT. As protein: CASSTRAQRNTQYF.

The chain employs TRBV10-1 and TRBJ1-2, with a possible D match to TRBD1 (5 bases). In germline, CDR1 is WNHNN, CDR2 SYGVQD (reference sequence). V lost 2 bases and J 3 bases, leaving 19 bases between the germline ends. The CDR3 is 17 residues long. The DNA of the CDR3 is TGCGCCAGCAGTGAGCGGATTGGGGGTTTCCCCGACTATGGCTACACCTTC. Residues: CASSERIGGFPDYGYTF.

The CDR3 region has the DNA TGTGCCAGCTCACCAAGGGACAGGGGGAACAATGAGCAGTTCTTC. Encoded protein: CASSPRDRGNNEQFF. This chain links TRBV18 with TRBJ2-1; 11 bases fit TRBD1. This CDR3 is 15 amino acids long. V shed 2 bases and J 5 bases; nucleotides not matched to a gene: 2. The germline V gene has CDR1 KGHSH and CDR2 LQKENI.